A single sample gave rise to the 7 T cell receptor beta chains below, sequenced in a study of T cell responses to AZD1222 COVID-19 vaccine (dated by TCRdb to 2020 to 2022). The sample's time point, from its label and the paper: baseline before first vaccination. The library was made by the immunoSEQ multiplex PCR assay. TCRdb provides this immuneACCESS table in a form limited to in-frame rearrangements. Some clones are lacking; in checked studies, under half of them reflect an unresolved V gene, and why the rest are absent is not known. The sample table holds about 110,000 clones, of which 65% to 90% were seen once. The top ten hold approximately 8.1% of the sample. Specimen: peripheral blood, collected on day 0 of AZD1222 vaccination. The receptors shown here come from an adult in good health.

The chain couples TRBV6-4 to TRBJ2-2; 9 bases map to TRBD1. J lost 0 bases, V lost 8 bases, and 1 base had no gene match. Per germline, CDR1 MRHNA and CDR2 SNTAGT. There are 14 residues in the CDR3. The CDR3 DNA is TGTGCCAGCGGGACAGGGTCGAACACCGGGGAGCTGTTTTTT. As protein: CASGTGSNTGELFF.

Written as DNA, the CDR3 is TGTGCCAGCAGCCAGCCCGGACAGGGAAGTACGCAGTATTTT. Its protein is CASSQPGQGSTQYF. The chain uses TRBV14 and TRBJ2-3; 8 bases map to TRBD1. Germline V CDR1 and CDR2: SGHDN, FVKESK. V trimming: 3 bases; J trimming: 8 bases; junction bases outside the gene matches: 7. The CDR3 is 14 residues long.

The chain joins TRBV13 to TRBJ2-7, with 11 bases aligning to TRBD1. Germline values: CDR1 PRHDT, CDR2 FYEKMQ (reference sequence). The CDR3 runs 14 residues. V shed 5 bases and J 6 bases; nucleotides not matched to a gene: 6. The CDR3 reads CASSPGQGAREQYF. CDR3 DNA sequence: TGTGCCAGCAGCCCCGGACAGGGGGCCCGCGAGCAGTACTTC.

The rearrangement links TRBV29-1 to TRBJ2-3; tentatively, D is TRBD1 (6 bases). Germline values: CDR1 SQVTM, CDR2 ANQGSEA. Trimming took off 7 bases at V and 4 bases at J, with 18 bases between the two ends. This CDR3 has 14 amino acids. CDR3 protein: CSAREQGLADTQYF. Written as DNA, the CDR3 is TGCAGCGCCCGAGAACAGGGTTTGGCAGATACGCAGTATTTT.

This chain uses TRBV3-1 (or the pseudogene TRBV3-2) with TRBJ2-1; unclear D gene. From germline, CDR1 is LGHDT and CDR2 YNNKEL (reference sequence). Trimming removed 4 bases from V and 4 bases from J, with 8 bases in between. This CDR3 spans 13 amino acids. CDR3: CASSPLGYNEQFF. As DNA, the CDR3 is TGTGCCAGCAGCCCTTTGGGTTACAATGAGCAGTTCTTC.

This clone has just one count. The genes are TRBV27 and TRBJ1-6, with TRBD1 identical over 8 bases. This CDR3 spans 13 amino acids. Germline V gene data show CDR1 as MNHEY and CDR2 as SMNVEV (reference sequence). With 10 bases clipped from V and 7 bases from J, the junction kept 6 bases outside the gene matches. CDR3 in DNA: TGTGCCACTCAGACAGGGGTCAATTCACCCCTCCACTTT. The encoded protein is CATQTGVNSPLHF.

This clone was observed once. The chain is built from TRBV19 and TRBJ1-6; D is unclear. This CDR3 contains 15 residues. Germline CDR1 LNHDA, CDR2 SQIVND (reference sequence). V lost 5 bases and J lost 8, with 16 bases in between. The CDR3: CASSPQRVGDSPLHF. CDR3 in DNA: TGTGCCAGTAGTCCTCAGAGGGTTGGGGATTCACCCCTCCACTTT.